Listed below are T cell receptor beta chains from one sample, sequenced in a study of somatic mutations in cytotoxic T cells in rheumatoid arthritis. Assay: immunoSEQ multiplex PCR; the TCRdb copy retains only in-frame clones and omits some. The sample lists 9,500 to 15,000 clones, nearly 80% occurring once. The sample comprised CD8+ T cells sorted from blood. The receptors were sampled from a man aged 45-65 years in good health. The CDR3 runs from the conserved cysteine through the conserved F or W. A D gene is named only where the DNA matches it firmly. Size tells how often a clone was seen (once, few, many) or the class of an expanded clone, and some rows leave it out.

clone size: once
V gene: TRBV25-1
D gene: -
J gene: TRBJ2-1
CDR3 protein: CASSDIAYAVPEQFF
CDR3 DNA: TGTGCCAGCAGTGATATTGCCTATGCAGTACCTGAGCAGTTCTTC

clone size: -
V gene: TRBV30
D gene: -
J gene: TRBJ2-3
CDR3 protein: CAWSPGEAGDTQYF
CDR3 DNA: TGTGCCTGGAGTCCGGGGGAGGCAGGAGATACGCAGTATTTT

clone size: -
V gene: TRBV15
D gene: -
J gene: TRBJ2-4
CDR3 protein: CATSRDRQGGLNIQYF
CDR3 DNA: TGTGCCACCAGCAGAGACCGGCAGGGGGGTTTGAACATTCAGTACTTC

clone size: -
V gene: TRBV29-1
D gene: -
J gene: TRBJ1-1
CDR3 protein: CSVVEGIEAFF
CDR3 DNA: TGCAGCGTTGTGGAGGGGATTGAAGCTTTCTTT

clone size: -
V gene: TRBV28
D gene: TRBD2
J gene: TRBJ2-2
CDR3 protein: CASSFIKPGLAGNTGELFF
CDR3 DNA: TGTGCCAGCAGTTTTATAAAACCCGGACTAGCGGGGAACACCGGGGAGCTGTTTTTT

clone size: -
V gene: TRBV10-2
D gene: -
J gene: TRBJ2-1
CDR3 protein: CASSEYTGPYNEQFF
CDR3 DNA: TGCGCCAGCAGTGAGTACACGGGGCCCTACAATGAGCAGTTCTTC

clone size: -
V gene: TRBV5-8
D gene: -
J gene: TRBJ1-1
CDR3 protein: CAIAEGGNTEAFF
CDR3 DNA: TGTGCCATAGCCGAGGGTGGGAACACTGAAGCTTTCTTT

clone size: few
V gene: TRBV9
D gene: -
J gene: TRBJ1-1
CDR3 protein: CASSVKGDTEAFF
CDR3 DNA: TGTGCCAGCAGCGTAAAGGGGGACACTGAAGCTTTCTTT

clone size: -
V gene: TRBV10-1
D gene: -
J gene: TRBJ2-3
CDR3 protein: CASSEANGVADTQYF
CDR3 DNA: TGCGCCAGCAGTGAAGCCAACGGGGTTGCAGATACGCAGTATTTT

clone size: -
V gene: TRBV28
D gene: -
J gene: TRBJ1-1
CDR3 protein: CQVGNREGTEAFF
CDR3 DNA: TGCCAGGTTGGGAACAGGGAAGGGACTGAAGCTTTCTTT

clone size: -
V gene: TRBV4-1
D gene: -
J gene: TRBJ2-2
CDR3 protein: CASSQDYTGELFF
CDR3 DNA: TGCGCCAGCAGCCAAGATTACACCGGGGAGCTGTTTTTT

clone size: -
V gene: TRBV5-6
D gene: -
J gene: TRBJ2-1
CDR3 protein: CASSFFGSSYNEQFF
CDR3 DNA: TGTGCCAGCAGCTTTTTTGGGTCCAGCTACAATGAGCAGTTCTTC

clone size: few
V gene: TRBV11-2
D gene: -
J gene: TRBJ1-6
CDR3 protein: CASRDGGYNSPLHF
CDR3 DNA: TGTGCCAGCAGGGACGGGGGGTATAATTCACCCCTCCACTTT

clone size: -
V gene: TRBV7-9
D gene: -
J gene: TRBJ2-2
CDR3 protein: CASSSRTYRTVNTGELFF
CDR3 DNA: TGTGCCAGCAGCTCCAGAACCTATCGGACAGTAAACACCGGGGAGCTGTTTTTT

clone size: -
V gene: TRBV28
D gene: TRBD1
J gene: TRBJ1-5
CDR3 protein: CASKRSGTAGNQPQHF
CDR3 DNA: TGTGCCAGCAAGCGATCCGGGACAGCGGGCAATCAGCCCCAGCATTTT

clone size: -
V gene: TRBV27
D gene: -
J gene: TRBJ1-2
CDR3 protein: CASMGYYGYTF
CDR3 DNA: TGTGCCAGCATGGGTTACTATGGCTACACCTTC

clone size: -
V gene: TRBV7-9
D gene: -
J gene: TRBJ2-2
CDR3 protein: CASSPRGGQQNTGELFF
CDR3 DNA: TGTGCCAGCAGCCCTAGGGGGGGTCAGCAGAACACCGGGGAGCTGTTTTTT

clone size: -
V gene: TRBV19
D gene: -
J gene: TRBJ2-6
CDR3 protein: CASSISGGPGANVLTF
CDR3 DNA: TGTGCCAGTAGTATTTCCGGGGGGCCTGGGGCCAACGTCCTGACTTTC

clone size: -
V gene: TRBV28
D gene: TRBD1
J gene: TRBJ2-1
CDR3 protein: CASSPGQGYNEQFF
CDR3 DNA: TGTGCCAGTTCTCCGGGACAGGGGTACAATGAGCAGTTCTTC

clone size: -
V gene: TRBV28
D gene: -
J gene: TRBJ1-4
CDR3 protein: CASTSGSTNEKLFF
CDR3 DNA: TGTGCCAGCACCTCAGGGTCAACTAATGAAAAACTGTTTTTT

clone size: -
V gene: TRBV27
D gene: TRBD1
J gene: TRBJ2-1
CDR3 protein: CASRQGAYNEQFF
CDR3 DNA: TGTGCCAGCCGACAGGGGGCCTACAATGAGCAGTTCTTC

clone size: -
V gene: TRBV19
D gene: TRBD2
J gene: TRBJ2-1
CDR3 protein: CASSSASGVYNEQFF
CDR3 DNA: TGTGCCAGTAGTAGCGCTAGCGGGGTATACAATGAGCAGTTCTTC

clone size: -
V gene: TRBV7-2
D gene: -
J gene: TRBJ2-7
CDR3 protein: CASSLGLGSSYEQYF
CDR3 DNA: TGTGCCAGCAGCTTAGGCCTCGGGAGCTCCTACGAGCAGTACTTC

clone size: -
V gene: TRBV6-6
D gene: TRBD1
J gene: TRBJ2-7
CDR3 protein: CASSPGTGVPYEQYF
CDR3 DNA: TGTGCCAGCAGTCCCGGGACAGGGGTCCCCTACGAGCAGTACTTC

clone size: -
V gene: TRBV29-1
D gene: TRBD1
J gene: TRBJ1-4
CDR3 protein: CSGGTGDEKLFF
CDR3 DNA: TGCAGCGGCGGGACAGGGGATGAAAAACTGTTTTTT

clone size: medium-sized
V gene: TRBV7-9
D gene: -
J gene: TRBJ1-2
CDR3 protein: CASSWGGAGVNYGYTF
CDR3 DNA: TGTGCCAGCAGCTGGGGGGGGGCAGGAGTTAACTATGGCTACACCTTC

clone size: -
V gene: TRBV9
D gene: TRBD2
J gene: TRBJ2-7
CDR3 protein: CASSVGLAGGSEQYF
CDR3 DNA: TGTGCCAGCAGCGTAGGGCTAGCGGGAGGATCCGAGCAGTACTTC

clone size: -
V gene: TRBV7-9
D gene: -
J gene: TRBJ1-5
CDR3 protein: CASSPNSNQPQHF
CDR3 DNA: TGTGCCAGCAGCCCCAATAGCAATCAGCCCCAGCATTTT

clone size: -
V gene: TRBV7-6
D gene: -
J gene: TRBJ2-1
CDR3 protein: CASSPSGGRYNEQFF
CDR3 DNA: TGTGCCAGCAGCCCCTCCGGAGGTCGCTACAATGAGCAGTTCTTC

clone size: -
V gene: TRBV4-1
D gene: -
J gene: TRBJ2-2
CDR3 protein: CASSQVGDTGELFF
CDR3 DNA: TGCGCCAGCAGCCAAGTGGGGGACACCGGGGAGCTGTTTTTT

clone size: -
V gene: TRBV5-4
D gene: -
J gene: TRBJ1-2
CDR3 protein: CASSLTGSLYGYTF
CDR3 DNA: TGTGCCAGCAGCCTTACTGGGTCCCTCTATGGCTACACCTTC

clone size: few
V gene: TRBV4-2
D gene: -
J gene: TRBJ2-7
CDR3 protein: CASSQDSTSKYF
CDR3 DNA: TGTGCCAGCAGCCAAGATTCAACCTCGAAGTACTTC

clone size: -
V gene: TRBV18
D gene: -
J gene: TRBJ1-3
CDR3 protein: CASSPRQSSGNTIYF
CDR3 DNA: TGTGCCAGCTCACCACGACAGAGCTCTGGAAACACCATATATTTT

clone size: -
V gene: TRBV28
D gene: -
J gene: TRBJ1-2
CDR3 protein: CATPGRPYGYTF
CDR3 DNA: TGTGCCACCCCCGGAAGGCCCTATGGCTACACCTTC

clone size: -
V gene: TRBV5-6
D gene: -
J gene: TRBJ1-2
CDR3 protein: CASSLGGKDTF
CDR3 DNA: TGTGCCAGCAGCTTAGGGGGGAAGGATACCTTC

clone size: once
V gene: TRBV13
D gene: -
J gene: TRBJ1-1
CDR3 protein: CASSPEGANTEAFF
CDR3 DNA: TGTGCCAGCAGCCCAGAGGGAGCGAACACTGAAGCTTTCTTT

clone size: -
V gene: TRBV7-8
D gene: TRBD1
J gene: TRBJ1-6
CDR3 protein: CASSPPQGDRSASPLHF
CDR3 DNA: TGTGCCAGCAGCCCCCCTCAGGGGGACAGATCTGCGTCACCCCTCCACTTT

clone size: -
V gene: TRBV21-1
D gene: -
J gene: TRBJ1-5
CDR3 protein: CASSKERQGPSCNQPQHF
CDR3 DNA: TGTGCCAGCAGCAAAGAGAGACAGGGGCCTAGCTGTAATCAGCCCCAGCATTTT

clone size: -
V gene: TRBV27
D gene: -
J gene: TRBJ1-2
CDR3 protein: CATHRARGGYTF
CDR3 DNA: TGTGCCACCCATCGGGCCAGGGGTGGCTACACCTTC

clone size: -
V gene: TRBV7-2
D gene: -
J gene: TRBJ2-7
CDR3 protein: CASSFWDSDEQYF
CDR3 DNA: TGTGCCAGCAGCTTTTGGGACTCAGACGAGCAGTACTTC

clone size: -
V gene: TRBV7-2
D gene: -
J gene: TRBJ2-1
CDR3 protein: CASSLYSGNPRYNEQFF
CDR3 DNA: TGTGCCAGCAGCTTATACTCAGGGAATCCCCGCTACAATGAGCAGTTCTTC

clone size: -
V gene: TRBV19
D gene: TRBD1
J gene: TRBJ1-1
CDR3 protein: CASSRGQYQNTEAFF
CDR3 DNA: TGTGCCAGTAGTAGGGGACAGTACCAGAACACTGAAGCTTTCTTT

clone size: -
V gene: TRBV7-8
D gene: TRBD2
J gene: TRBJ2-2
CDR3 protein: CASSLVPGLAGGELFF
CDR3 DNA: TGTGCCAGCAGCTTAGTTCCGGGACTAGCAGGGGGGGAGCTGTTTTTT

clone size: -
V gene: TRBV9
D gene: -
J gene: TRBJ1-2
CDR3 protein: CASSSAGTNYGYTF
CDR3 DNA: TGTGCCAGCAGCTCAGCAGGGACTAACTATGGCTACACCTTC

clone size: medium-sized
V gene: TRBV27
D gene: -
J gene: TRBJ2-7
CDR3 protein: CASSLKGQAYEQYF
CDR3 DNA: TGTGCCAGCAGTTTGAAAGGGCAGGCCTACGAGCAGTACTTC

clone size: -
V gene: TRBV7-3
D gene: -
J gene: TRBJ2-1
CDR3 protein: CASSLRGDYNEQFF
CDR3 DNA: TGTGCCAGCAGTCTAAGGGGTGACTACAATGAGCAGTTCTTC

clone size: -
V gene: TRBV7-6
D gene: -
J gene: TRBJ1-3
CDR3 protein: CASSLVPTGQGNTIYF
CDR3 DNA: TGTGCCAGCAGCTTAGTCCCCACAGGACAGGGAAACACCATATATTTT

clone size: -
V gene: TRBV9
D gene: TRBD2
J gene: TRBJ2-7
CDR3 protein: CASSVRPQTSGFSYEQYF
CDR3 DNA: TGTGCCAGCAGCGTAAGGCCTCAGACTAGCGGGTTTTCCTACGAGCAGTACTTC

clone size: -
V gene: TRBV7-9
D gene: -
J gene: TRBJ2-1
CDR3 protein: CASSLWGGDRQFF
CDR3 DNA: TGTGCCAGCAGCCTCTGGGGGGGGGACAGGCAGTTCTTC

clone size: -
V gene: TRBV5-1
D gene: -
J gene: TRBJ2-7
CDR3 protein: CASSSSGTDWTYEQYF
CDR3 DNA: TGCGCCAGCAGTTCGAGTGGGACGGACTGGACCTACGAGCAGTACTTC

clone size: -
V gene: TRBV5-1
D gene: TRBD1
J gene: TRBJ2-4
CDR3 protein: CASSPLTGTGGKNIQYF
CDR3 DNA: TGCGCCAGCAGCCCCCTGACGGGGACAGGAGGCAAAAACATTCAGTACTTC

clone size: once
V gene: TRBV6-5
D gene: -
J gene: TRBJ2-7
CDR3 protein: CASSYGQGSYEQYF
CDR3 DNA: TGTGCCAGCAGTTACGGTCAGGGGAGCTACGAGCAGTACTTC

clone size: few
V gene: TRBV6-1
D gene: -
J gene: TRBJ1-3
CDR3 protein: CASNLFGTGNTIYF
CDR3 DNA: TGTGCCAGCAATCTATTCGGAACTGGAAACACCATATATTTT

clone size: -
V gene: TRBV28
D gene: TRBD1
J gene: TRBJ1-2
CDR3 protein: CASSSIGTVYGYTF
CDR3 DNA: TGTGCCAGCAGCAGCATCGGGACAGTCTATGGCTACACCTTC

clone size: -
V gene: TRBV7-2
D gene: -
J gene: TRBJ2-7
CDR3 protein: CASSLDRGGYEQYF
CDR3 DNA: TGTGCCAGCAGCTTAGACAGGGGGGGCTACGAGCAGTACTTC

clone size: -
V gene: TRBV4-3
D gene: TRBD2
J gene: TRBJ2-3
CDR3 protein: CASSQTLAGEGDTQYF
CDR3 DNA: TGCGCCAGCAGCCAGACGCTAGCGGGAGAAGGGGATACGCAGTATTTT

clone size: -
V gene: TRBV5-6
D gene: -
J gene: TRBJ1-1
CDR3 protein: CASSLYETEAFF
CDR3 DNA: TGTGCCAGCAGCTTGTATGAGACTGAAGCTTTCTTT